The table lists the clone carrying this TCR beta chain with many counts. Antigen unknown. These data originate in a study of neurological immune-mediated disorders. Study-level findings and limits: HTLV-1-associated myelopathy had the most TCR clonal expansion, while multiple sclerosis had the least, a level that fell below healthy controls. One related-CDR3 cluster, identified by phylogenetic grouping, held the repertoires of 18 of 34 multiple sclerosis patients and was a possible signature.

The CDR3 consists of 15 residues. V was trimmed by 0 bases and J by 9 bases, leaving 16 bases between them. CDR1 and CDR2 from the germline V gene are SGHRS and YFSETQ. Template-switch 5'RACE cDNA synthesis added a 10-nucleotide unique molecular identifier. TCRdb re-derived calls from the 5' RACE reads in MiXCR, one entry per CDR3 protein. The sample lists about 80,000 distinct CDR3 sequences; about 5.2% were seen once. This sequence was found in a woman in her twenties or thirties with multiple sclerosis. The sequencing input was PBMCs. This chain links TRBV5-1 with TRBJ2-1; perhaps D is TRBD1 or TRBD2 (5 bases each). CDR3 coding DNA: TGCGCCAGCAGCTTGGAACCTAGCAGGGCGGTTGAGCAGTTCTTC. Residues: CASSLEPSRAVEQFF. Supplemented by reference TRBV5-1 and TRBJ2-1, the full variable domain reads KAGVTQTPRYLIKTRGQQVTLSCSPISGHRSVSWYQQTPGQGLQFLFEYFSETQRNKGNFPGRFSGRQFSNSRSEMNVSTLELGDSALYLCASSLEPSRAVEQFFGPGTRLTVL.